This paragraph reports one T cell receptor (beta chain). Its antigen is still unknown. CDR3 length equals 13 residues. CDR1 is MDHEN and CDR2 is SYDVKM in the germline V gene. Trimming cost V 4 bases and J 5 bases; bases outside gene matches: 4. Assay used: immunoSEQ multiplex PCR; TCRdb lists only in-frame clones, some missing. The table records over 60,000 clones, about four fifths of them present only once. The data derive from a study of T cell responses to AZD1222 COVID-19 vaccine. Broader study findings: Among vaccine-associated CD4 TCRs, coverage spanned spike, with dominance at 160-218 and 743-854. Increased Spike-specific TCR breadth and depth were observed after two AZD1222 doses. Within unmutated variant regions lay the reported targets of nearly half of spike-specific TCRs.

The TCR comes from an adult in good health. The sequencing used peripheral blood, collected on day 0 of MenACWY control vaccination. This sequence joins TRBV28 and TRBJ2-5, with 7 bases fitting TRBD1. The DNA of the CDR3 is TGTGCCAGCAGTTCCCCGGACAGGGAGACCCAGTACTTC. This sequence encodes CASSSPDRETQYF. Complete variable domain (other parts from reference TRBV28 and TRBJ2-5): DVKVTQSSRYLVKRTGEKVFLECVQDMDHENMFWYRQDPGLGLRLIYFSYDVKMKEKGDIPEGYSVSREKKERFSLILESASTNQTSMYLCASSSPDRETQYFGPGTRLLVL.